These T cell receptor beta chains were read from a single sample in a study of T cell responses to AZD1222 COVID-19 vaccine. Measured with immunoSEQ multiplex PCR; TCRdb has only the in-frame clones, and not every one. This sample has 70,000 to 100,000 clones; approximately 85% occur once, and the top ten carry roughly 3.1%. The sample consisted of peripheral blood, taken 28 days after the second AZD1222 dose. The receptors come from an adult who received the AZD1222 COVID-19 vaccine. Both conserved end residues are part of each CDR3. A D gene is named only where the DNA matches it firmly. A row's size may be missing; if present it is once, few, many or a size class.

J: TRBJ2-5; size: .; D: TRBD2; V: TRBV2; CDR3: CASSSLGGDQETQYF; DNA: TGTGCCAGCAGCAGCCTCGGGGGGGACCAAGAGACCCAGTACTTC
J: TRBJ2-3; size: .; D: TRBD2; V: TRBV4-3; CDR3: CASSQVPSGSTDTQYF; DNA: TGCGCCAGCAGCCAAGTCCCTAGCGGGAGTACAGATACGCAGTATTTT
J: TRBJ1-4; size: .; D: TRBD1; V: TRBV7-9; CDR3: CASRPQGGDEKLFF; DNA: TGTGCCAGCAGACCTCAGGGGGGAGACGAAAAACTGTTTTTT
J: TRBJ1-2; size: .; D: TRBD1; V: TRBV19; CDR3: CASSTGDYGYTF; DNA: TGTGCCAGTTCAACAGGGGACTATGGCTACACCTTC
J: TRBJ1-2; size: .; D: TRBD1; V: TRBV29-1; CDR3: CSVAYRDRRTLTDYGYTF; DNA: TGCAGCGTCGCCTACCGGGACAGGCGAACGTTAACGGACTATGGCTACACCTTC
J: TRBJ1-6; size: .; D: .; V: TRBV6-5; CDR3: CASSYSGTVNSPLHF; DNA: TGTGCCAGCAGTTACTCTGGGACGGTCAATTCACCCCTCCACTTT
J: TRBJ1-5; size: .; D: .; V: TRBV7-9; CDR3: CASSSTGFAQPQHF; DNA: TGTGCCAGCAGCTCAACAGGGTTCGCTCAGCCCCAGCATTTT
J: TRBJ2-7; size: .; D: TRBD1; V: TRBV28; CDR3: CASSTGGGEQYF; DNA: TGTGCCAGCTCCACAGGGGGCGGCGAGCAGTACTTC
J: TRBJ2-5; size: .; D: TRBD2; V: TRBV19; CDR3: CASSTTSGRGRETQYF; DNA: TGTGCCAGTAGTACGACGTCAGGGAGGGGTCGAGAGACCCAGTACTTC
J: TRBJ2-2; size: .; D: .; V: TRBV7-8; CDR3: CASSLQGSGHGELFF; DNA: TGTGCCAGCAGCTTACAGGGGAGCGGTCACGGGGAGCTGTTTTTT
J: TRBJ1-5; size: .; D: .; V: TRBV11-2; CDR3: CASSLGPGGNQPQHF; DNA: TGTGCCAGCAGCTTAGGGCCAGGGGGCAATCAGCCCCAGCATTTT
J: TRBJ1-5; size: few; D: TRBD1; V: TRBV11-1; CDR3: CASSEGQGTGQPQHF; DNA: TGTGCCAGCAGCGAAGGACAGGGCACGGGTCAGCCCCAGCATTTT
J: TRBJ1-5; size: .; D: .; V: TRBV12-3/TRBV12-4; CDR3: CASSADLEAQHF; DNA: TGTGCCAGCAGTGCCGACTTGGAGGCCCAGCATTTT
J: TRBJ1-5; size: .; D: TRBD1; V: TRBV27; CDR3: CASSLSGDRDNQPQHF; DNA: TGTGCCAGCAGTTTATCCGGCGACAGGGATAATCAGCCCCAGCATTTT
J: TRBJ1-2; size: .; D: .; V: TRBV7-6; CDR3: CASSLSSSREGGYTF; DNA: TGTGCCAGCAGCTTATCCAGTTCAAGGGAAGGTGGCTACACCTTC
J: TRBJ1-1; size: .; D: .; V: TRBV30; CDR3: CAWEVAANTEAFF; DNA: TGTGCCTGGGAGGTGGCAGCGAACACTGAAGCTTTCTTT
J: TRBJ2-1; size: .; D: .; V: TRBV7-9; CDR3: CASSAGGPGSEQFF; DNA: TGTGCCAGCAGCGCCGGGGGGCCTGGAAGCGAGCAGTTCTTC
J: TRBJ1-1; size: .; D: .; V: TRBV4-1; CDR3: CARSRFGGTEAFF; DNA: TGCGCCCGCAGCCGCTTCGGGGGAACTGAAGCTTTCTTT
J: TRBJ2-3; size: once; D: TRBD2; V: TRBV4-2; CDR3: CASSPPAGGSADTQYF; DNA: TGTGCCAGCAGCCCCCCAGCGGGAGGTAGCGCAGATACGCAGTATTTT
J: TRBJ1-5; size: .; D: .; V: TRBV28; CDR3: CASSSLGHNQPQHF; DNA: TGTGCCAGCAGTAGCCTAGGGCACAATCAGCCCCAGCATTTT
J: TRBJ1-2; size: .; D: .; V: TRBV28; CDR3: CASSPPLWDVGYTF; DNA: TGTGCCAGCAGTCCTCCCTTATGGGACGTCGGCTACACCTTC
J: TRBJ1-2; size: .; D: .; V: TRBV18; CDR3: CASSSGTDDGYTF; DNA: TGTGCCAGCTCTTCCGGGACGGACGATGGCTACACCTTC
J: TRBJ1-6; size: .; D: TRBD1; V: TRBV6-5; CDR3: CASSWTGSSYNSPLHF; DNA: TGTGCCAGCAGTTGGACAGGGAGCTCCTATAATTCACCCCTCCACTTT